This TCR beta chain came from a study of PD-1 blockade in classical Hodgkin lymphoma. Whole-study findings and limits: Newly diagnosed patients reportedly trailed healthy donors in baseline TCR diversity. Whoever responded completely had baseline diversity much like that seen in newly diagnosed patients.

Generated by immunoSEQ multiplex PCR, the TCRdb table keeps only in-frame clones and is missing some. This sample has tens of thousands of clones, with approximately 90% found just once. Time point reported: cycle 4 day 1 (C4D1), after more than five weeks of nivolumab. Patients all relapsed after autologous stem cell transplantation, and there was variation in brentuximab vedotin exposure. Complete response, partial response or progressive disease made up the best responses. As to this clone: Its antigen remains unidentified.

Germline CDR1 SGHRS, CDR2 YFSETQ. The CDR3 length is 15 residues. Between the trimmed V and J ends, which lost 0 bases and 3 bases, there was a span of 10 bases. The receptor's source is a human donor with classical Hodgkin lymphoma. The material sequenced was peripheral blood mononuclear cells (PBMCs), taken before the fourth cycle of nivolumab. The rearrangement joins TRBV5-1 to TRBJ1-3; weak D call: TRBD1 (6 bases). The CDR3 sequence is CASSLGGQLGNTIYF. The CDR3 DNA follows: TGCGCCAGCAGCTTGGGGGGGCAGCTTGGAAACACCATATATTTT.